This entry lists 15 T cell receptor beta chains sequenced from one sample in a study of blood T cell repertoires in COVID-19. Repertoires were generated with immunoSEQ multiplex PCR, while TCRdb's copy carries only in-frame clones and drops some. The sample includes about 47,000 clones, about four fifths of them seen just once. What was sequenced was peripheral blood. These receptors were obtained from a man in his sixties with active COVID-19.

The V and J genes are TRBV3-1 (or the pseudogene TRBV3-2) and TRBJ2-5; 12 bases match TRBD2. J gave up 4 bases and V 1 base, and 4 bases lay outside the gene matches. The V gene's germline CDR1 is LGHDT and CDR2 YNNKEL (reference sequence). The CDR3 sequence is 16 residues long. This CDR3 is CASSQGTSGRIETQYF. The CDR3 DNA reads TGTGCCAGCAGCCAAGGTACTAGCGGGAGGATAGAGACCCAGTACTTC.

The rearrangement uses TRBV28 and TRBJ2-7, with 8 bases that match TRBD2. This CDR3 region has 16 residues. CDR1 and CDR2 (germline): MDHEN, SYDVKM. Trimming at V came to 2 bases and at J to 5 bases, leaving 11 bases not matched to a gene. Written as DNA, the CDR3 is TGTGCCAGCAGTTTAGGGGGGGTACTAGCGGCTCACGAGCAGTACTTC. It encodes CASSLGGVLAAHEQYF.

The genes are TRBV30 and TRBJ1-6; maybe TRBD1 (6 bases). This CDR3 has 13 residues. Germline loops: CDR1 GTSNPN, CDR2 SVGIG (reference sequence). Trimming removed 4 bases from V and 7 bases from J, with 11 bases in between. The DNA of the CDR3 is TGTGCCTGGAAATCGGGGGGCAATTCACCCCTCCACTTT. Amino acids: CAWKSGGNSPLHF.

This rearrangement joins TRBV28 to TRBJ2-1; 9 positions agree with TRBD1. CDR3 length equals 16 residues. The germline V gene has CDR1 MDHEN and CDR2 SYDVKM. The V gene end was trimmed by 5 bases and the J gene end by 3 bases; junction bases not matched to a gene: 8. The CDR3 region is CASSPRHRGHYNEQFF. The CDR3 DNA sequence: TGTGCCAGCAGTCCCCGCCACAGGGGGCACTACAATGAGCAGTTCTTC. The full variable domain, completed using reference TRBV28 and TRBJ2-1, is DVKVTQSSRYLVKRTGEKVFLECVQDMDHENMFWYRQDPGLGLRLIYFSYDVKMKEKGDIPEGYSVSREKKERFSLILESASTNQTSMYLCASSPRHRGHYNEQFFGPGTRLTVL.

The V gene is TRBV3-1 (or the pseudogene TRBV3-2), the J gene TRBJ1-2, with D perhaps TRBD1 (5 bases). The germline V gene encodes CDR1 LGHDT and CDR2 YNNKEL (reference sequence). V was trimmed by 3 bases and J by 3 bases, leaving 5 bases between them. This CDR3 is built from 12 residues. DNA for the CDR3: TGTGCCAGCAGCCAGGGGCACTATGGCTACACCTTC. It translates to CASSQGHYGYTF.

This chain joins TRBV12-5 and TRBJ2-5; 9 bases are shared with TRBD1. The germline CDR1 and CDR2 sequences are LGHNT and FRNRAP. V gave up 3 bases and J gave up 7 bases; unmatched junction bases: 15. The CDR3 consists of 17 residues. The CDR3 protein is CASGLITGGSSIGTQYF. Written as DNA, the CDR3 is TGTGCTAGTGGTTTAATAACAGGGGGCAGCTCGATCGGGACCCAGTACTTC.

J is TRBJ1-6 and V is TRBV7-2, with TRBD1 matching 10 bases. This CDR3 contains 14 residues. From germline, CDR1 is SGHTA and CDR2 FQGNSA. J was trimmed by 12 bases and V by 1 base; bases with no gene match: 3. In DNA form, the CDR3 reads TGTGCCAGCAGCTTAGTTGGGACAGGGGAACCCCTCCACTTT. Translation gives CASSLVGTGEPLHF.

This clone was counted between two and nine times. The CDR3 region is CASSFPTGARGNEKLFF. The CDR3 DNA reads as TGTGCCAGCAGTTTCCCGACAGGGGCCAGGGGTAATGAAAAACTGTTTTTT. The chain recombines TRBV28 with TRBJ1-4; 8 nucleotides agree with TRBD1. The V segment lost 3 bases and the J segment 4 bases; nucleotides outside the gene matches: 10. This CDR3 region has 17 residues. Germline V gene sequence: CDR1 MDHEN, CDR2 SYDVKM.

The CDR3 DNA reads TGTGCCAGCAGCTTGGGGCAACTACGGACAGCTGAGACCCAGTACTTC. It codes for CASSLGQLRTAETQYF. The chain joins TRBV5-6 to TRBJ2-5; weak D call: TRBD1 (6 bases). Germline assignment: CDR1 SGHDT and CDR2 YYEEEE. V gave up 0 bases and J gave up 5 bases, with 17 bases separating them. The CDR3 is made up of 16 amino acids.

The chain couples TRBV27 to TRBJ1-2; no definite D call. Per germline, CDR1 MNHEY and CDR2 SMNVEV (reference sequence). Trimming shortened V by 0 bases and J by 4 bases, and 9 bases separated the two germline ends. The CDR3 covers 14 residues. The CDR3 sequence: CASSLSGDIYGYTF. The CDR3 bases are TGTGCCAGCAGTTTATCGGGAGACATCTATGGCTACACCTTC.

The chain is built from TRBV19 and TRBJ2-3; 9 positions agree with TRBD2. CDR1 is LNHDA and CDR2 is SQIVND in the germline V gene (reference sequence). V shed 11 bases, J shed 5 bases, and the junction held 14 bases outside the gene matches. CDR3 size: 15 residues. The CDR3 coding sequence is TGTGCCCTCCTCGGCGGCGGGAGGGCCGGAGATACGCAGTATTTT. Translating gives CALLGGGRAGDTQYF. The full variable domain, rest sourced from reference TRBV19 and TRBJ2-3, is DGGITQSPKYLFRKEGQNVTLSCEQNLNHDAMYWYRQDPGQGLRLIYYSQIVNDFQKGDIAEGYSVSREKKESFPLTVTSAQKNPTAFYLCALLGGGRAGDTQYFGPGTRLTVL.

J is TRBJ2-5 and V is TRBV6-5; 8 bases agree with TRBD1. V was pared by 5 bases and J by 6 bases, with 8 bases of the junction left unmatched. The CDR3 has 14 residues. CDR1 is MNHEY, CDR2 SVGAGI, per germline. Here the CDR3 reads CASSNGQGGKTQYF. Written as DNA, the CDR3 is TGTGCCAGCAGTAACGGACAGGGAGGAAAGACCCAGTACTTC.

V and J are TRBV7-9 and TRBJ2-1, with D possibly matching TRBD1 (6 bases). V dropped 5 bases and J dropped 0 bases, with 11 bases sitting between them. The CDR3 extends over 15 amino acids. The germline gives CDR1 SEHNR, CDR2 FQNEAQ (reference sequence). For the CDR3, the DNA is TGTGCCAGCAGCGACACAGGGAGCTCCTACAATGAGCAGTTCTTC. Amino acids: CASSDTGSSYNEQFF.

The chain employs TRBV6-5 and TRBJ1-4, with D perhaps matching TRBD1 (6 bases). V shed 7 bases and J shed 4 bases, with 13 bases lying between them. The CDR3 covers 14 residues. CDR1 and CDR2 from the germline V gene are MNHEY and SVGAGI. CDR3 residues: CASTKGGGNEKLFF. The CDR3 DNA reads TGTGCCAGCACCAAGGGAGGGGGTAATGAAAAACTGTTTTTT.

This rearrangement joins TRBV18 to TRBJ2-1; 9 nucleotides agree with TRBD2. V lost 0 bases to trimming and J lost 6 bases; unmatched junction nucleotides: 6. The CDR3 consists of 16 residues. The germline V gene encodes CDR1 KGHSH and CDR2 LQKENI. CDR3 DNA: TGTGCCAGCTCACCACCGAAAGCGGGGGGAACCAATGAGCAGTTCTTC. Encoded protein: CASSPPKAGGTNEQFF.